This is a list of T cell receptor beta chains from one sample in a study of OX40 agonist ivuxolimab in advanced cancers. Sequenced by immunoSEQ multiplex PCR; TCRdb stores in-frame clones only, minus some. The sample comprises 80,000 or so clones, about 85% of which are singletons, and more than 1.5% rests with the top ten. The source was CD4+ or CD8+ T cells sorted from blood, collected in a trial of the OX40 agonist ivuxolimab. These receptor sequences come from an adult with an advanced solid tumor such as melanoma, head and neck, liver or kidney cancer. The CDR3 runs from the conserved cysteine through the conserved F or W. Each record gives: clone size, J gene, D gene, V gene, CDR3 DNA, CDR3 protein. D genes are given only for firm matches. Expanded clones get a size class; other rows say once, few or many, or leave the size out.

abundance: .; j_gene: TRBJ2-1; d_gene: .; v_gene: TRBV5-1; CDR3nt: TGCGCCAGCAGCTTGGAGCCAGCATCCGGAGGGCAGTTCTTC; CDR3aa: CASSLEPASGGQFF
abundance: .; j_gene: TRBJ2-7; d_gene: .; v_gene: TRBV6-5; CDR3nt: TGTGCCAGCAGTTACCAATCCGCCCGGGGACGCATTTTCTTC; CDR3aa: CASSYQSARGRIFF
abundance: .; j_gene: TRBJ2-5; d_gene: .; v_gene: TRBV5-1; CDR3nt: TGCGCCAGCAGCTTGGAGGTCGGCAAAGAGACCCAGTACTTC; CDR3aa: CASSLEVGKETQYF
abundance: few; j_gene: TRBJ1-6; d_gene: .; v_gene: TRBV7-2; CDR3nt: TGTGCCAGCAGCTCCCTCGTGAGGGTAGGGGGATCACCCCTCCACTTT; CDR3aa: CASSSLVRVGGSPLHF
abundance: .; j_gene: TRBJ2-1; d_gene: TRBD2; v_gene: TRBV5-6; CDR3nt: TGTGCCAGCAGCTTTGAGACTAGCCTCAACTCCTACAATGAGCAGTTCTTC; CDR3aa: CASSFETSLNSYNEQFF
abundance: .; j_gene: TRBJ1-5; d_gene: .; v_gene: TRBV10-2; CDR3nt: TGCGCCAGCAGTGAGACTGCCCGGCAGCCCCAGCATTTT; CDR3aa: CASSETARQPQHF
abundance: .; j_gene: TRBJ2-3; d_gene: .; v_gene: TRBV7-6; CDR3nt: TGTGCCAGCAGCCCCGGGTCCAGCACAGATACGCAGTATTTT; CDR3aa: CASSPGSSTDTQYF
abundance: few; j_gene: TRBJ1-1; d_gene: .; v_gene: TRBV7-9; CDR3nt: TGTGCCAGCAGCTTAGCTAATTCGTACACTGAAGCTTTCTTT; CDR3aa: CASSLANSYTEAFF
abundance: .; j_gene: TRBJ2-6; d_gene: .; v_gene: TRBV7-6; CDR3nt: TGTGCCAGCAGCGGTCCTAGCTCTGGGGCCAACGTCCTGACTTTC; CDR3aa: CASSGPSSGANVLTF
abundance: .; j_gene: TRBJ2-7; d_gene: TRBD2; v_gene: TRBV28; CDR3nt: TGTGCCAGCAGTGAAGCGGGAGGCAGTTACGAGCAGTACTTC; CDR3aa: CASSEAGGSYEQYF
abundance: .; j_gene: TRBJ2-6; d_gene: TRBD2; v_gene: TRBV9; CDR3nt: TGTGCCAGCAGCTCGGGGGGGACCGGGGCCAACGTCCTGACTTTC; CDR3aa: CASSSGGTGANVLTF
abundance: .; j_gene: TRBJ2-1; d_gene: .; v_gene: TRBV9; CDR3nt: TGTGCCAGCAGCGTAGCTAATCGGTATAGTGAGCAGTTCTTC; CDR3aa: CASSVANRYSEQFF
abundance: .; j_gene: TRBJ1-1; d_gene: .; v_gene: TRBV29-1; CDR3nt: TGCTCCCCGGTAGTCGCCCAGAACACTGAAGCTTTCTTT; CDR3aa: CSPVVAQNTEAFF
abundance: .; j_gene: TRBJ2-7; d_gene: TRBD2; v_gene: TRBV6-4; CDR3nt: TGTGCCAGCAAGCGGGAGGCTGACTCCTACGAGCAGTACTTC; CDR3aa: CASKREADSYEQYF
abundance: .; j_gene: TRBJ2-1; d_gene: .; v_gene: TRBV6-1; CDR3nt: TGTGCCAGCAGTGAAGTGGGGGTAGGAAGGGTAAATGAGCAGTTCTTC; CDR3aa: CASSEVGVGRVNEQFF
abundance: .; j_gene: TRBJ1-1; d_gene: TRBD1; v_gene: TRBV18; CDR3nt: TGTGCCAGCTCACCGGGACAGACTAACACTGAAGCTTTCTTT; CDR3aa: CASSPGQTNTEAFF
abundance: .; j_gene: TRBJ2-5; d_gene: .; v_gene: TRBV19; CDR3nt: TGTGCCAGTAGTATAGTCAGGGCGCGCCTGGAGACCCAGTACTTC; CDR3aa: CASSIVRARLETQYF
abundance: .; j_gene: TRBJ1-1; d_gene: TRBD1; v_gene: TRBV10-2; CDR3nt: TGCGCCAGCAGGACTGACAGGGACACTGAAGCCTTCTTT; CDR3aa: CASRTDRDTEAFF
abundance: .; j_gene: TRBJ2-1; d_gene: .; v_gene: TRBV20-1; CDR3nt: TGCAGTGCTAGTTACCGTGAGCAGTTCTTC; CDR3aa: CSASYREQFF
abundance: .; j_gene: TRBJ2-3; d_gene: TRBD1; v_gene: TRBV6-5; CDR3nt: TGTGCCAGCGCAAACTTAGGACAGGGGAGTGATACGCAGTATTTT; CDR3aa: CASANLGQGSDTQYF
abundance: .; j_gene: TRBJ2-1; d_gene: TRBD1; v_gene: TRBV6-1; CDR3nt: TGTGCCAGCAGTGAAGCGCGGGACAGGGGCTACAATGAGCAGTTCTTC; CDR3aa: CASSEARDRGYNEQFF
abundance: few; j_gene: TRBJ1-6; d_gene: TRBD1; v_gene: TRBV7-2; CDR3nt: TGTGCCAGCAGCCCGACAGGGGCCCATTATAATTCACCCCTCCACTTT; CDR3aa: CASSPTGAHYNSPLHF
abundance: .; j_gene: TRBJ2-3; d_gene: .; v_gene: TRBV11-1; CDR3nt: TGTGCCAGCAACCCGGGGCGGGGAACGGCGCAGTATTTT; CDR3aa: CASNPGRGTAQYF
abundance: once; j_gene: TRBJ1-1; d_gene: .; v_gene: TRBV7-9; CDR3nt: TGTGCCAGCAGCTTAGTTGGGGGCGGCACTGAAGCTTTCTTT; CDR3aa: CASSLVGGGTEAFF
abundance: .; j_gene: TRBJ1-1; d_gene: .; v_gene: TRBV23-1; CDR3nt: TGCGCCAGCAGTCAATCTTGTGCGGGGGGATGCGCTGAAGCTTTCTTT; CDR3aa: CASSQSCAGGCAEAFF
abundance: few; j_gene: TRBJ1-3; d_gene: .; v_gene: TRBV7-9; CDR3nt: TGTGCCAGCAGCAGTACAGGTTGGGCTGGAAACACCATATATTTT; CDR3aa: CASSSTGWAGNTIYF
abundance: .; j_gene: TRBJ2-1; d_gene: TRBD2; v_gene: TRBV6-6; CDR3nt: TGTGCCAGCAGTTCCAGCGGGGAGGGCTCCTACAATGAGCAGTTCTTC; CDR3aa: CASSSSGEGSYNEQFF
abundance: .; j_gene: TRBJ1-4; d_gene: .; v_gene: TRBV7-2; CDR3nt: TGTGCCAGCAGCTACACCGGGCCTCCGGAAAAACTGTTTTTT; CDR3aa: CASSYTGPPEKLFF
abundance: .; j_gene: TRBJ2-5; d_gene: .; v_gene: TRBV5-1; CDR3nt: TGCGCCAGCAGCCCGCTAGCAGGGGCAAGGGAGACCCAGTACTTC; CDR3aa: CASSPLAGARETQYF
abundance: .; j_gene: TRBJ2-5; d_gene: .; v_gene: TRBV30; CDR3nt: TGTGCCTGGAGTGTAACTATCGGGCAAGAGACCCAGTACTTC; CDR3aa: CAWSVTIGQETQYF
abundance: .; j_gene: TRBJ2-1; d_gene: .; v_gene: TRBV7-7; CDR3nt: TGTGCTAGCAGCTTAGGATTCCCAACAACCCCAGACAATGAGCAGTTCTTC; CDR3aa: CASSLGFPTTPDNEQFF
abundance: .; j_gene: TRBJ2-7; d_gene: .; v_gene: TRBV21-1; CDR3nt: TGTGCCAGCAGCAAAACCCAGACAGGCCAGGGGAGCGGGGCCACCTACGAGCAGTACTTC; CDR3aa: CASSKTQTGQGSGATYEQYF
abundance: .; j_gene: TRBJ1-2; d_gene: TRBD1; v_gene: TRBV15; CDR3nt: TGTGCCACTACCAGGGTGGACAGGAGTTATGGCTACACCTTC; CDR3aa: CATTRVDRSYGYTF
abundance: once; j_gene: TRBJ2-6; d_gene: TRBD1; v_gene: TRBV13; CDR3nt: TGTGCCAGCAGCTTTAGGGACAGGTTATTCTCTGGGGCCAACGTCCTGACTTTC; CDR3aa: CASSFRDRLFSGANVLTF
abundance: .; j_gene: TRBJ2-2; d_gene: .; v_gene: TRBV7-8; CDR3nt: TGTGCCACCGTGGGGCGGGTGTCCGGGGAGCTGTTTTTT; CDR3aa: CATVGRVSGELFF
abundance: .; j_gene: TRBJ2-2; d_gene: TRBD1; v_gene: TRBV7-2; CDR3nt: TGTGCCAGCAGCCCCTGGACAGGGAGCACCGGGGAGCTGTTTTTT; CDR3aa: CASSPWTGSTGELFF
abundance: .; j_gene: TRBJ1-1; d_gene: .; v_gene: TRBV29-1; CDR3nt: TGCAGCGTTTTGGCTGGGGGGAACACTGAAGCTTTCTTT; CDR3aa: CSVLAGGNTEAFF
abundance: .; j_gene: TRBJ1-1; d_gene: .; v_gene: TRBV20-1; CDR3nt: TGCAGTGCCCCTCTAGGTCCTACGGCTTTCTTT; CDR3aa: CSAPLGPTAFF
abundance: few; j_gene: TRBJ2-1; d_gene: TRBD1; v_gene: TRBV6-1; CDR3nt: TGTGCCAGCAGGGGAATAGACAGGGCCCATGAGCAGTTCTTC; CDR3aa: CASRGIDRAHEQFF
abundance: .; j_gene: TRBJ1-6; d_gene: .; v_gene: TRBV12-2; CDR3nt: TGTGCAAGTCGCTTAGGGCAGGACAGGAGCTCCTATAATTCACCCCTCCACTTT; CDR3aa: CASRLGQDRSSYNSPLHF
abundance: .; j_gene: TRBJ1-1; d_gene: .; v_gene: TRBV2; CDR3nt: TGTGCCGGGCAGCTGTCGCGCACTGAAGCTTTCTTT; CDR3aa: CAGQLSRTEAFF
abundance: .; j_gene: TRBJ1-5; d_gene: .; v_gene: TRBV7-2; CDR3nt: TGTGCCAGCAGCGACTCAGTAAATCAGCCCCAGCATTTT; CDR3aa: CASSDSVNQPQHF
abundance: .; j_gene: TRBJ1-3; d_gene: .; v_gene: TRBV12-5; CDR3nt: TGTGCTAGTGGTTTGGTACGGGATGGATTCTCTATGGGTAACACCATATATTTT; CDR3aa: CASGLVRDGFSMGNTIYF
abundance: .; j_gene: TRBJ2-2; d_gene: TRBD1; v_gene: TRBV5-1; CDR3nt: TGCGCCAGCAGCCCCTTGACAGGGGCCGACACCGGGGAGCTGTTTTTT; CDR3aa: CASSPLTGADTGELFF
abundance: .; j_gene: TRBJ2-5; d_gene: .; v_gene: TRBV6-1; CDR3nt: TGTGCCAGCAGAGCGACAGTTATACAAGAGACCCAGTACTTC; CDR3aa: CASRATVIQETQYF
abundance: once; j_gene: TRBJ2-5; d_gene: .; v_gene: TRBV7-2; CDR3nt: TGTGCCAGCAGCTTAGTGCTCCTAGCAGCTGAGACCCAGTACTTC; CDR3aa: CASSLVLLAAETQYF
abundance: .; j_gene: TRBJ2-2; d_gene: TRBD1; v_gene: TRBV5-1; CDR3nt: TGCGCCAGCAGCGGGGACAGGACGAACACCGGGGAGCTGTTTTTT; CDR3aa: CASSGDRTNTGELFF
abundance: .; j_gene: TRBJ2-2; d_gene: .; v_gene: TRBV5-1; CDR3nt: TGCGCCAGCAGCTTGGGGATTGTGACTAACGCCGGGGAGCTGTTTTTT; CDR3aa: CASSLGIVTNAGELFF
abundance: .; j_gene: TRBJ2-7; d_gene: .; v_gene: TRBV2; CDR3nt: TGTGCCAGCAGCGAAGAGGTTTCCTACGAGCAGTACTTC; CDR3aa: CASSEEVSYEQYF